This record concerns one T cell receptor beta chain sequence. The antigen this receptor binds is unknown. The input lacks base qualities; no much larger clone sits a single base away. This specimen belongs to a study of blood T cell repertoires in COVID-19 (dated by TCRdb to 2019 to 2021). About the investigation overall: The collaborator samples originated in the United States, Italy and Spain and spanned the acute and convalescent phases of COVID-19. A freely available public database, intended as a resource for researchers studying the immune response to SARS-CoV-2, is where the repertoires were released. Samples came from the ongoing ImmuneRACE study (first 160 participants) plus 1,254 subjects from 6 global collaborators. The sample metadata nearly always contained a de-identified subject ID, COVID-19 status, age in years and sex. Where HLA class I and class II types were available, the types were taken from metadata supplied by the sample provider, not from assay-based typing. The prospective study material was composed of cDNA or gDNA derived from T cells, B-cell-depleted T cells, or PBMCs. Subjects who had been exposed to COVID-19, were actively infected with it, or had recovered from it provided the deeply sampled blood TCRbeta repertoires that made up the dataset.

Each collaborating institution followed its own protocols to collect whole blood in K2EDTA tubes. Collaborator samples were shipped for TCRbeta analysis as frozen whole blood, isolated PBMCs, or DNA extracted from either sample type. Deletion took 5 bases off V and 6 bases off J, with a span of 11 bases between the germline ends. Inclusive of the bounding cysteine and phenylalanine, the CDR3 is 12 residues long. Only CDR3 DNA is held: 36 bases, read in frame from base 1. TCRbeta CDR3 regions were amplified from genomic DNA by means of the immunoSEQ Assay, a bias-controlled multiplex PCR. In the source study's methods: The number of nucleated cells in each sample was estimated from the amplification of reference gene primers within the assay. To quantify the absolute abundance of each unique TCRbeta CDR3 rearrangement, sequence reads were collapsed and filtered. For each sample, productive Simpson clonality was calculated as the square root of Simpson's diversity index over productive rearrangements. The immuneACCESS repertoire file appears here via TCRdb, limited to in-frame rearrangements. These files lack a portion of the clones; in checked studies, under half of the deficit traces to unresolved V genes, and the cause of the others is not known. That table supplies the V and J calls and clone size; D and trimming were determined from the DNA. A total of under 150,000 clones appear in this sample, about 91% of them only once. The top ten clonotypes cover about 28% of the sample.

Broader findings and caveats from the paper: The amount of clinical and demographic metadata varied by source and participant and was provided uncurated.

The sequence was obtained from a human donor in a cohort sampled during active COVID-19. Sequences were obtained from peripheral blood. Recombination linked TRBV12-3 or TRBV12-4 to TRBJ2-7, with the D gene not confidently named. The nucleotides are TGTGCCAGCAGTCCTCGGCACAGCGAGCAGTACTTC. It is translated as CASSPRHSEQYF.